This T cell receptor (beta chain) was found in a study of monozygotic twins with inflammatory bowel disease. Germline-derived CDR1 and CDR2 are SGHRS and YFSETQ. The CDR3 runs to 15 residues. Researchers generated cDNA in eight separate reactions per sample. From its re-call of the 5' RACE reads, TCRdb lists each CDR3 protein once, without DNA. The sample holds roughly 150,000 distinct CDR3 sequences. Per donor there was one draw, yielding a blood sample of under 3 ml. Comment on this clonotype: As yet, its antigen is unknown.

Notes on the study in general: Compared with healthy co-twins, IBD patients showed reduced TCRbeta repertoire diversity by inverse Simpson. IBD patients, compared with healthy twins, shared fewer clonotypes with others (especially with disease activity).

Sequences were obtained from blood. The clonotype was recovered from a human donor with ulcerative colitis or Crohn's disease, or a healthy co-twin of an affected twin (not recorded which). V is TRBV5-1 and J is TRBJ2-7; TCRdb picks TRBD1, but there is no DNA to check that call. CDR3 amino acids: CASSLATGGSYEQYF.